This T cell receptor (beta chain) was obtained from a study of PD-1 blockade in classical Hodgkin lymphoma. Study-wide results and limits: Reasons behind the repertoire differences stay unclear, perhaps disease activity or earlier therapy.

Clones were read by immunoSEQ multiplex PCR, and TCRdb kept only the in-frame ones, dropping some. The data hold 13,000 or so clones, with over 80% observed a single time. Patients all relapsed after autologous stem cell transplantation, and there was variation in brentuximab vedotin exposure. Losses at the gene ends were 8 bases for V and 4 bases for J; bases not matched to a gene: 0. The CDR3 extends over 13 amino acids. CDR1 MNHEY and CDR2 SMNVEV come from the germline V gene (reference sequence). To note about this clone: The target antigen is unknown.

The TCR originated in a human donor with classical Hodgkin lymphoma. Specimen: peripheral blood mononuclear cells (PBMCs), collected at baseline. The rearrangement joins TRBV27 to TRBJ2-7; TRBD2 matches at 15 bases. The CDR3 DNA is TGTGCCAGCGGGACTAGCGGGAGGTACGAGCAGTACTTC. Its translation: CASGTSGRYEQYF.